This is a list of T cell receptor beta chains from one sample in a study of T cells in Graves' hyperthyroidism and ophthalmopathy. TCRdb passed the multiplex PCR reads through MiXCR, listing each CDR3 protein once. Of about 700,000 distinct CDR3 sequences in the sample, approximately 14% are singletons; the top ten hold roughly 10%. The source material was blood. The receptors shown here come from a young woman with Graves' hyperthyroidism. The CDR3 runs from the conserved cysteine through the conserved F or W. The order of the fields is clone size, J gene, V gene, D gene, CDR3 DNA, CDR3 protein. The D gene is left open where the match is weak. Only some rows state a clone size, as once, few, many or a class for expanded clones.

clone size: many
J gene: TRBJ2-5
V gene: TRBV18
D gene: NA
CDR3 DNA: TGTGCCAGCTCACCGGTAAGCGGAGAGTACCAAGAGACCCAGTACTTC
CDR3 protein: CASSPVSGEYQETQYF

clone size: few
J gene: TRBJ2-7
V gene: TRBV29-1
D gene: NA
CDR3 DNA: TGCAGCGTTGCGGCAGGGGAGTCCTACGAGCAGTACTTC
CDR3 protein: CSVAAGESYEQYF

clone size: NA
J gene: TRBJ2-7
V gene: TRBV9
D gene: TRBD2
CDR3 DNA: TGTGCCAGCAGCGTAGCGGGAACTAGCGGCTACGAGCAGTACTTC
CDR3 protein: CASSVAGTSGYEQYF

clone size: many
J gene: TRBJ1-1
V gene: TRBV6-6
D gene: NA
CDR3 DNA: TGTGCCAGCAGTTACCACCCCGAGGTAAGGAACACTGAAGCTTTCTTT
CDR3 protein: CASSYHPEVRNTEAFF

clone size: NA
J gene: TRBJ1-5
V gene: TRBV28
D gene: NA
CDR3 DNA: TGTGCCAGCAGTCCGGGAGTGGTAGGACAGCCCCAGCATTTT
CDR3 protein: CASSPGVVGQPQHF

clone size: NA
J gene: TRBJ1-1
V gene: TRBV18
D gene: TRBD1
CDR3 DNA: TGTGCCAGCTCGACAGGGACGGGTTGGAGCACTGAAGCTTTCTTT
CDR3 protein: CASSTGTGWSTEAFF

clone size: once
J gene: TRBJ1-1
V gene: TRBV10-3
D gene: TRBD1
CDR3 DNA: TGTGCCATCGGGACAGCCTCGAGGGACACTGAAGCTCTCTTT
CDR3 protein: CAIGTASRDTEALF

clone size: NA
J gene: TRBJ2-1
V gene: TRBV6-1
D gene: TRBD2
CDR3 DNA: TGTGCCAGCAGCTCTCTCAGTACGGGACTAGCGGACTACAATGAGCAGTTCTTC
CDR3 protein: CASSSLSTGLADYNEQFF

clone size: NA
J gene: TRBJ2-2
V gene: TRBV11-2
D gene: TRBD2
CDR3 DNA: TGTGCCAGCAGCGACCGGACTAGCGGGAACACCGGGGAGCTGTTTTTT
CDR3 protein: CASSDRTSGNTGELFF

clone size: few
J gene: TRBJ2-7
V gene: TRBV5-8
D gene: TRBD2
CDR3 DNA: TGTGCCAGCAGCCCGAGCGCTAGCGGGAGAACCCCTTACGAGCAGTACTTC
CDR3 protein: CASSPSASGRTPYEQYF

clone size: many
J gene: TRBJ1-1
V gene: TRBV3-1
D gene: NA
CDR3 DNA: TGTGCCAGCCAAGAAGGGCACACTGAAGCTTTCTTT
CDR3 protein: CASQEGHTEAFF

clone size: few
J gene: TRBJ2-2
V gene: TRBV7-7
D gene: TRBD2
CDR3 DNA: TGTGCCAGCAGCCACGCTAGCGGGAGAGGCACCGGGGAGCTGTTTTTT
CDR3 protein: CASSHASGRGTGELFF

clone size: many
J gene: TRBJ2-7
V gene: TRBV3-1
D gene: TRBD2
CDR3 DNA: TGTGCCAGCAGCCGAGCGGGAGGACACTACGAGCAGTACTTC
CDR3 protein: CASSRAGGHYEQYF

clone size: few
J gene: TRBJ1-4
V gene: TRBV7-9
D gene: NA
CDR3 DNA: TGTGCCAGCAACCGAGGAGGGATCAAACTGTTTTTT
CDR3 protein: CASNRGGIKLFF

clone size: few
J gene: TRBJ1-4
V gene: TRBV28
D gene: NA
CDR3 DNA: TGTGCCAGCGGGAACCCTCGTGGAAAACTGTTTTTT
CDR3 protein: CASGNPRGKLFF

clone size: few
J gene: TRBJ1-2
V gene: TRBV2
D gene: TRBD1
CDR3 DNA: TGTGCCAGCAGTTTTGGCAGGGGGCTTAACTATGGCTACACCTTC
CDR3 protein: CASSFGRGLNYGYTF

clone size: NA
J gene: TRBJ2-2
V gene: TRBV27
D gene: TRBD2
CDR3 DNA: TGTGCCAGCAAAGACCGCTATCGCGGGAGAATCACCGGGGAGCTGTTTTTT
CDR3 protein: CASKDRYRGRITGELFF

clone size: many
J gene: TRBJ1-2
V gene: TRBV5-1
D gene: NA
CDR3 DNA: TGCGCCAGCTCCCGGGGGGGCGAATATGGCTACACCTTC
CDR3 protein: CASSRGGEYGYTF

clone size: few
J gene: TRBJ1-5
V gene: TRBV20-1
D gene: TRBD1
CDR3 DNA: TGCAGTGCTGGACAGGAGGGCAATCAGCCCCAGCATTTT
CDR3 protein: CSAGQEGNQPQHF

clone size: many
J gene: TRBJ1-1
V gene: TRBV11-2
D gene: NA
CDR3 DNA: TGTGCCAGCAGCTTACGGGGAGTAATGAACACTGAAGCTTTCTTT
CDR3 protein: CASSLRGVMNTEAFF

clone size: few
J gene: TRBJ1-6
V gene: TRBV19
D gene: TRBD1
CDR3 DNA: TGTGCCAGTAGTACCGGGACAGGCAGTTCACCCCTCCACTTT
CDR3 protein: CASSTGTGSSPLHF

clone size: many
J gene: TRBJ2-3
V gene: TRBV2
D gene: TRBD2
CDR3 DNA: TGTGCCAGCAGTGATTTGCGGGAGGACACAGATACGCAGTATTTT
CDR3 protein: CASSDLREDTDTQYF

clone size: many
J gene: TRBJ1-3
V gene: TRBV11-2
D gene: NA
CDR3 DNA: TGTGCCAGCAGCCCCATCGGCGAAGGAAACACCATATATTTT
CDR3 protein: CASSPIGEGNTIYF

clone size: few
J gene: TRBJ2-2
V gene: TRBV29-1
D gene: TRBD2
CDR3 DNA: TGCAGCGTCCAGACTAGCGGTCTCGCCGGGGAGCTGTTTTTT
CDR3 protein: CSVQTSGLAGELFF

clone size: NA
J gene: TRBJ1-6
V gene: TRBV4-3
D gene: TRBD1
CDR3 DNA: TGCGCCAGCAGCCAAGATTCATCGACAGGGTATAATTCACCCCTCCACTTT
CDR3 protein: CASSQDSSTGYNSPLHF

clone size: NA
J gene: TRBJ2-2
V gene: TRBV30
D gene: NA
CDR3 DNA: TGTGCCTGGAGTACTGGGACATACGGGGAGCTGTTTTTT
CDR3 protein: CAWSTGTYGELFF

clone size: many
J gene: TRBJ2-3
V gene: TRBV7-9
D gene: NA
CDR3 DNA: TGTGCCAGCAGCTTACCTGCGGGTCATAACACAGATACGCAGTATTTT
CDR3 protein: CASSLPAGHNTDTQYF

clone size: many
J gene: TRBJ2-5
V gene: TRBV28
D gene: NA
CDR3 DNA: TGTGCCAGCAGTTTGGGGGCTGGGCAGGGACCTCAGTACTTC
CDR3 protein: CASSLGAGQGPQYF

clone size: few
J gene: TRBJ2-3
V gene: TRBV7-2
D gene: NA
CDR3 DNA: TGTGCCAGCAGCCCAAGCTTCGGGGGAAGGACAGATACGCAGTATTTT
CDR3 protein: CASSPSFGGRTDTQYF

clone size: few
J gene: TRBJ2-1
V gene: TRBV20-1
D gene: TRBD2
CDR3 DNA: TGCAGTGCCCCTGCTAGCGGGAGACCCTACAATGAGCAGTTCTTC
CDR3 protein: CSAPASGRPYNEQFF

clone size: many
J gene: TRBJ2-3
V gene: TRBV15
D gene: TRBD2
CDR3 DNA: TGTGCCACCGGACCCGGGACTAGCAAAACAGATACGCAGTATTTT
CDR3 protein: CATGPGTSKTDTQYF